These T cell receptor beta chains were read from a single sample in a study of T cell responses to AZD1222 COVID-19 vaccine. The protocol was immunoSEQ multiplex PCR, while the TCRdb copy is restricted to in-frame clones and leaves out a portion. The top ten clones hold about 1.5% of a sample with around 130,000 clones, around nine tenths of them seen once. Sequencing used peripheral blood, obtained on day 0 of AZD1222 vaccination. All receptors derive from an adult in good health. Both conserved end residues are part of each CDR3. A D gene is named only where the DNA matches it firmly. Clone size is given for some rows only: seen once, a few or many times, or a class if the clone is expanded.

d_call clone_size j_call v_call cdr3_nt cdr3_aa
- few TRBJ1-2 TRBV4-1 TGCGCCAGCAGCCAAGAATACAGGTCTAACTATGGCTACACCTTC CASSQEYRSNYGYTF
- - TRBJ1-3 TRBV7-2 TGTGCCAGCAGCTTACCGAGGGCAGGGGATGGTGGAAACACCATATATTTT CASSLPRAGDGGNTIYF
TRBD1 - TRBJ2-5 TRBV5-1 TGCGCCAGCAGCCCCGGGACAGCACAAGAGACCCAGTACTTC CASSPGTAQETQYF
TRBD1 - TRBJ2-2 TRBV6-5 TGTGCCAGCAGCCACAGGGGCCCGCACACCGGGGAGCTGTTTTTT CASSHRGPHTGELFF
- - TRBJ1-3 TRBV3-1/TRBV3-2 TGTGCCAGCAGCCAAGGACTCAGGGTCTCTGGAAACACCATATATTTT CASSQGLRVSGNTIYF
TRBD2 - TRBJ2-1 TRBV7-9 TGTGCCAGCAGCTCACTAGCGAGCTCCTACAATGAGCAGTTCTTC CASSSLASSYNEQFF
- - TRBJ1-3 TRBV11-2 TGTGCCAGCAGCTTTCGAATCTCTGGAAACACCATATATTTT CASSFRISGNTIYF
TRBD1 - TRBJ1-5 TRBV6-6 TGTGCCAGCAGCCCAGGACAGGGAAGCAATCAGCCCCAGCATTTT CASSPGQGSNQPQHF
TRBD1 - TRBJ1-6 TRBV5-1 TGCGCCAGCAGCGTGCTGACAGGGAACAATTCACCCCTCCACTTT CASSVLTGNNSPLHF
- - TRBJ1-5 TRBV18 TGTGCCAGCTCACCTGGAAGGAATCAGCCCCAGCATTTT CASSPGRNQPQHF
- - TRBJ2-5 TRBV6-6 TGTGCCAGCAGAGCTACAGGGTTGGGAGAGACCCAGTACTTC CASRATGLGETQYF
- - TRBJ1-2 TRBV7-2 TGTGCCAGCAGCTCCAAACGGGGTGGAGGTGGCTACACCTTC CASSSKRGGGGYTF
- - TRBJ1-2 TRBV2 TGTGCCAGCAGAAGGGAAGACTATGGCTACACCTTC CASRREDYGYTF
- - TRBJ1-2 TRBV10-3 TGTGCCATCAGTGAGTCGATCCAGGATTTCTATGGCTACACCTTC CAISESIQDFYGYTF
- - TRBJ1-2 TRBV7-2 TGTGCCAGCAGCCCGACGGGACCGCTCTATGGCTACACCTTC CASSPTGPLYGYTF